The 32 T cell receptor beta chains below were found in one sample sequenced in a study of beta chain features in type 1 diabetes. The sequenced template was cDNA made from the entire isolated RNA. Produced via immunoSEQ multiplex PCR; TCRdb's table is partial and in-frame only. In the table there are about 210,000 clones, 9.5% to 13% of which are singletons. Sequenced material: central memory CD4+ T cells from blood. Receptors were obtained from a man younger than 35 in good health.

The gene calls are TRBV7-2 and TRBJ2-7; 8 nucleotides align to TRBD1. CDR1 and CDR2 from the germline V gene are SGHTA and FQGNSA. This CDR3 spans 15 amino acids. J was trimmed by 5 bases and V by 3 bases; bases with no gene match: 9. The CDR3 protein is CASSLQGARRNEQYF. Written as DNA, the CDR3 is TGTGCCAGCAGCTTGCAGGGGGCGCGGAGAAACGAGCAGTACTTC.

This clone was seen ten or more times. V usage is TRBV15 and J usage is TRBJ2-1; 11 nucleotides match TRBD2. V shed 0 bases and J 8 bases; nucleotides not matched to a gene: 6. CDR3 length equals 16 residues. CDR1 is LNHNV, CDR2 YYDKDF, per germline (reference sequence). Here the CDR3 reads CATSRDLAGGPDEQFF. The CDR3 DNA reads TGTGCCACCAGCAGAGATTTAGCGGGAGGGCCCGATGAGCAGTTCTTC.

The chain joins TRBV5-4 to TRBJ2-5, with 11 bases that match TRBD2. After removal of 1 base from V and 1 base from J, the junction contained 0 bases not matched to a gene. There are 15 residues in the CDR3. The germline V gene encodes CDR1 SGHNT and CDR2 YYREEE (reference sequence). In DNA form, the CDR3 reads TGTGCCAGCAGCTTGACTAGCGGGGGCCAAGAGACCCAGTACTTC. This encodes CASSLTSGGQETQYF.

The count of this clone is one. The rearrangement links TRBV7-8 to TRBJ2-7; the D gene is possibly TRBD1 (6 bases). The CDR3 runs 13 residues. CDR1 SGHVS and CDR2 FQNEAQ come from the germline V gene. Trimming cost V 5 bases and J 4 bases, with 12 bases left between them. The CDR3 bases are TGTGCCAGCAGCGTACAGGGTATTTACGAGCAGTACTTC. Translating it yields CASSVQGIYEQYF.

This clone was picked up a small number of times. This chain joins TRBV30 and TRBJ2-4; TRBD1 aligns across 7 bases. This CDR3 has 12 residues. With 8 bases clipped from V and 8 bases from J, the junction kept 9 bases outside the gene matches. Germline assignment: CDR1 GTSNPN and CDR2 SVGIG (reference sequence). CDR3 DNA: TGTGCCCTAGAGGGGGCGCGGGACATTCAGTACTTC. Its translation is CALEGARDIQYF.

The CDR3 DNA reads TGCGCCAGCAGTCGCCCGGGACAGGCGAGAGACAATGAGCAGTTCTTC. It specifies CASSRPGQARDNEQFF. The V and J genes are TRBV4-1 and TRBJ2-1; 8 bases are a match to TRBD1. With 6 bases clipped from V and 5 bases from J, the junction kept 12 bases outside the gene matches. The germline V gene encodes CDR1 MGHRA and CDR2 YSYEKL. CDR3 length equals 16 residues.

This chain connects TRBV12-5 to TRBJ2-7; perhaps TRBD1 as D (7 bases). Trimming cost V 0 bases and J 6 bases, with 12 bases left between them. CDR1 and CDR2 from the germline V gene are LGHNT and FRNRAP. CDR3 length: 14 residues. The CDR3 spells CASGLVNRGGEQYF. The CDR3 coding sequence is TGTGCTAGTGGTTTGGTAAACAGGGGAGGCGAGCAGTACTTC.

The table lists this clone with many counts. The V and J genes are TRBV2 and TRBJ2-6, with a possible D match to TRBD1 (5 bases). The CDR3 is 14 amino acids. V lost 3 bases and J 2 bases, leaving 5 bases between the germline ends. The germline V gene has CDR1 SNHLY and CDR2 FYNNEI. The DNA for the CDR3 is TGTGCCAGCAGTGACAGGGCTGGGGCCAACGTCCTGACTTTC. Translated: CASSDRAGANVLTF.

This rearrangement joins TRBV11-2 to TRBJ1-3; D remains unclear. V was cut by 4 bases and J by 0 bases, with 7 bases left in between. Per germline, CDR1 SGHAT and CDR2 FQNNGV. CDR3 size: 14 residues. CDR3 amino acids: CASSYRGSGNTIYF. Here the CDR3 DNA reads TGTGCCAGCAGCTACAGAGGCTCTGGAAACACCATATATTTT.

This rearrangement joins TRBV7-2 to TRBJ1-2; 7 positions agree with TRBD1. With V trimmed by 5 bases and J by 8 bases, 17 bases remained unmatched. The length of the CDR3 is 16 residues. CDR1 and CDR2 (germline): SGHTA, FQGNSA. CDR3 in DNA: TGTGCCAGCAGCCAAGGACAGGTTGGGTTCAGTGGAGGCTACACCTTC. Translation gives CASSQGQVGFSGGYTF.

This clone was observed many times. The chain combines TRBV18 with TRBJ1-1; TRBD1 might be the D (6 bases). V was shortened by 6 bases and J by 1 base, with 9 bases between the two germline ends. In germline, CDR1 is KGHSH, CDR2 LQKENI. This CDR3 is 13 amino acids long. The CDR3 nucleotides are TGTGCCAGCTCCGGACAGCCGAACACTGAAGCTTTCTTT. The encoded protein is CASSGQPNTEAFF.

The rearrangement links TRBV28 to TRBJ2-5, with D perhaps matching TRBD1 (5 bases). This CDR3 spans 13 amino acids. The V and J ends lost 1 base and 5 bases respectively, with 8 bases between them. Germline-derived CDR1 and CDR2 are MDHEN and SYDVKM. CDR3 nucleotides: TGTGCCAGCAGTTTATCAGGGCGGGAGACCCAGTACTTC. Translation: CASSLSGRETQYF.

This clone was counted many times. The rearrangement joins TRBV29-1 to TRBJ2-5, with TRBD1 as a possible D gene (5 bases). This CDR3 spans 12 amino acids. V lost 5 bases and J lost 4, with 11 bases in between. Germline loops: CDR1 SQVTM, CDR2 ANQGSEA. The CDR3 protein is CSVLGEGETQYF. The CDR3 DNA sequence: TGCAGCGTTTTAGGGGAAGGAGAGACCCAGTACTTC.

This clone was recorded a few times. V and J are TRBV5-4 and TRBJ2-2; 8 bases are shared with TRBD1. CDR3 size: 15 residues. The germline CDR1 and CDR2 sequences are SGHNT and YYREEE (reference sequence). The ends lost 3 bases at V and 4 bases at J; junction bases unmatched: 5. CDR3 amino acids: CASSSGQVITGELFF. CDR3 nucleotides: TGTGCCAGCAGCTCGGGACAGGTGATCACCGGGGAGCTGTTTTTT.

This clone has more than one count but fewer than ten. This sequence joins TRBV7-3 and TRBJ1-2; TRBD1 might be the D (5 bases). Germline CDR1 reads SGHTA; CDR2 reads FQGTGA. V lost 0 bases to trimming and J lost 8 bases, with 13 bases between them. The CDR3 has 14 amino acids. The CDR3: CASSLTVSGRGYTF. The CDR3 coding sequence is TGTGCCAGCAGCTTAACTGTGTCAGGGCGAGGCTACACCTTC.

This clone was seen a handful of times. This CDR3 is CASSAGRQETQYF. The CDR3 coding sequence is TGTGCCAGTAGTGCGGGACGGCAAGAGACCCAGTACTTC. V is TRBV19 and J is TRBJ2-5; possible D gene TRBD2, 6 bases. Trimming removed 5 bases from V and 2 bases from J, with 9 bases in between. The CDR3 consists of 13 residues. Looked up from germline, CDR1 is LNHDA and CDR2 is SQIVND (reference sequence).

The chain has TRBV7-2 and TRBJ2-2; 8 bases map to TRBD2. Germline assignment: CDR1 SGHTA and CDR2 FQGNSA. This CDR3 is built from 16 residues. After removal of 5 bases from V and 3 bases from J, the junction contained 8 bases not matched to a gene. CDR3 region: CASSPTQREYTGELFF. The CDR3 region has the DNA TGTGCCAGCAGCCCAACGCAGCGGGAGTACACCGGGGAGCTGTTTTTT.

V usage is TRBV30 and J usage is TRBJ2-7, with 10 bases matching TRBD1. V trimming: 7 bases; J trimming: 5 bases; junction bases outside the gene matches: 5. Germline CDR1 is GTSNPN and CDR2 is SVGIG (reference sequence). The CDR3 is 12 residues long. The CDR3 DNA sequence: TGTGCCTCGGGACAGGGGTCCCACGAGCAGTACTTC. Its protein product is CASGQGSHEQYF. Supplemented by reference TRBV30 and TRBJ2-7, the full variable domain reads SQTIHQWPATLVQPVGSPLSLECTVEGTSNPNLYWYRQAAGRGLQLLFYSVGIGQISSEVPQNLSASRPQDRQFILSSKKLLLSDSGFYLCASGQGSHEQYFGPGTRLTVT.

The chain joins TRBV28 to TRBJ2-7; the D gene could be TRBD1 or TRBD2 (5 bases each). The V gene's germline CDR1 is MDHEN and CDR2 SYDVKM. CDR3 length: 15 residues. V lost 3 bases, J lost 2 bases, and 14 bases lay in between. CDR3 sequence (DNA): TGTGCCAGCAGTTTTCAGGGACGTCGAGCCTACGAGCAGTACTTC. Encoded protein: CASSFQGRRAYEQYF.

The table lists this clone with many counts. The J gene is TRBJ2-1, the V gene TRBV5-6; D uncertain. Trimming took off 0 bases at V and 0 bases at J, with 7 bases between the two ends. Per the germline V gene, CDR1 is SGHDT and CDR2 is YYEEEE. The CDR3 runs 15 residues. The CDR3 DNA is TGTGCCAGCAGCTTGGACGGAAGCTCCTACAATGAGCAGTTCTTC. It is translated as CASSLDGSSYNEQFF.

The rearrangement joins TRBV18 to TRBJ2-1; unclear D gene. V lost 3 bases and J 10 bases, leaving 10 bases between the germline ends. CDR3 length equals 12 residues. Looked up from germline, CDR1 is KGHSH and CDR2 is LQKENI. This chain's CDR3 is CASSPERSEQFF. In DNA form, the CDR3 reads TGTGCCAGCTCACCGGAGAGGAGCGAGCAGTTCTTC.

This clone was detected a few times. The V call is TRBV25-1, the J call TRBJ2-5, with TRBD1 matching over 10 bases. J lost 4 bases, V lost 3 bases, and 8 bases had no gene match. Germline values: CDR1 MGHDK, CDR2 SYGVNS. The CDR3 consists of 16 residues. In DNA, the CDR3 is TGTGCCAGCAGTGATTCCGGGACAGGGGCCGGAGAGACCCAGTACTTC. It yields the protein CASSDSGTGAGETQYF.

This clone was picked up a small number of times. This sequence joins TRBV5-1 and TRBJ2-7; D may be TRBD1 or TRBD2 (5 bases each). The CDR3 length is 13 residues. V lost 0 bases, J lost 5 bases, and 9 bases lay in between. Germline CDR1 and CDR2: SGHRS and YFSETQ. The CDR3 spells CASSLVGDDEQYF. CDR3 sequence (DNA): TGCGCCAGCAGCTTGGTAGGGGACGACGAGCAGTACTTC. The whole variable domain, filled in from reference TRBV5-1 and TRBJ2-7, reads KAGVTQTPRYLIKTRGQQVTLSCSPISGHRSVSWYQQTPGQGLQFLFEYFSETQRNKGNFPGRFSGRQFSNSRSEMNVSTLELGDSALYLCASSLVGDDEQYFGPGTRLTVT.

The chain recombines TRBV30 with TRBJ2-1, with 11 bases aligning to TRBD2. The CDR3 is made up of 17 amino acids. With V trimmed by 1 base and J by 4 bases, 9 bases remained unmatched. Germline lookup yields CDR1 GTSNPN and CDR2 SVGIG (reference sequence). The CDR3 reads CAWSDTPLAGGYNEQFF. The CDR3 nucleotides are TGTGCCTGGAGTGATACCCCCCTAGCGGGGGGATACAATGAGCAGTTCTTC.

The rearrangement uses TRBV29-1 and TRBJ2-5; D is undetermined. V was cut by 0 bases and J by 4 bases, with 6 bases left in between. Germline-derived CDR1 and CDR2 are SQVTM and ANQGSEA. The CDR3 is 12 residues long. CDR3: CSVEENTETQYF. DNA for the CDR3: TGCAGCGTTGAAGAAAACACAGAGACCCAGTACTTC.

The CDR3 protein is CASRIKQGVSNQPQHF. The CDR3 nucleotides are TGTGCCAGCAGGATAAAACAGGGGGTGAGCAATCAGCCCCAGCATTTT. V gene TRBV5-8 combines with J gene TRBJ1-5, with TRBD1 identical over 8 bases. The CDR3 is 16 residues long. Germline V lookup: CDR1 SGHTS, CDR2 YDEGEE. Germline trimming cut 5 bases from V and 1 base from J; bases unmatched to any gene: 8.

This chain connects TRBV5-6 to TRBJ2-2, with TRBD1 identical over 10 bases. This CDR3 region has 16 residues. With 3 bases clipped from V and 3 bases from J, the junction kept 5 bases outside the gene matches. Germline CDR1 SGHDT, CDR2 YYEEEE. This CDR3 reads CASSSRDRGDTGELFF. As DNA, the CDR3 is TGTGCCAGCAGCTCCCGGGACAGGGGAGACACCGGGGAGCTGTTTTTT.

The rearrangement joins TRBV6-1 to TRBJ1-4, with D unresolved. The CDR3 spans 14 residues. CDR1 and CDR2 from the germline V gene are MNHNS and SASEGT. V shed 4 bases and J shed 4 bases, with 10 bases lying between them. The CDR3 is CASSVLGFNEKLFF. The DNA of the CDR3 is TGTGCCAGCAGTGTGTTAGGATTTAATGAAAAACTGTTTTTT.

A few counts support this clone. The V gene is TRBV18, the J gene TRBJ2-7; D is perhaps TRBD1 (6 bases). The ends were cut back, 2 bases at V and 6 bases at J, with 11 bases in the middle. Germline V gene sequence: CDR1 KGHSH, CDR2 LQKENI. This CDR3 region has 13 residues. In nucleotides, the CDR3 is TGTGCCAGCTCACCAGTACAGGGTGGCGAGCAGTACTTC. Amino acids: CASSPVQGGEQYF. The full variable domain, in which reference TRBV18 and TRBJ2-7 provide the parts outside the CDR3, is NAGVMQNPRHLVRRRGQEARLRCSPMKGHSHVYWYRQLPEEGLKFMVYLQKENIIDESGMPKERFSAEFPKEGPSILRIQQVVRGDSAAYFCASSPVQGGEQYFGPGTRLTVT.

The chain joins TRBV10-2 to TRBJ2-3; 7 bases map to TRBD2. After removal of 8 bases from V and 3 bases from J, the junction contained 2 bases not matched to a gene. Per the germline V gene, CDR1 is WSHSY and CDR2 is SAAADI. The CDR3 has 12 residues. CDR3 sequence: CASWGGTDTQYF. Written as DNA, the CDR3 is TGCGCCAGCTGGGGGGGAACAGATACGCAGTATTTT.

The chain uses TRBV30 and TRBJ2-4; possible D gene TRBD1, 5 bases. Trimming removed 7 bases from V and 1 base from J, with 14 bases in between. The germline gives CDR1 GTSNPN, CDR2 SVGIG (reference sequence). CDR3 length: 14 residues. CDR3 nucleotide sequence: TGTGCCTATTCAAATGGGGCTGCCAAAAACATTCAGTACTTC. This codes for CAYSNGAAKNIQYF.

The V gene is TRBV2, the J gene TRBJ2-2; 8 nucleotides match TRBD1. The CDR3 runs to 14 residues. Germline loops: CDR1 SNHLY, CDR2 FYNNEI. V dropped 7 bases and J dropped 4; count of bases not matched to a gene: 5. CDR3 DNA sequence: TGTGCCAGCACCAGGGGGCGCCGCACCGGGGAGCTGTTTTTT. This translates into CASTRGRRTGELFF.